This T cell receptor (beta chain) was recovered during a study of blood T cell repertoires in COVID-19. The CDR3 runs to 13 residues. Germline CDR1 LGHNT, CDR2 FRNRAP. V gave up 6 bases and J gave up 0 bases, with 6 bases separating them. Original data processing: Quantification of nucleated cells was approximated via reference gene primer amplification. The method was immunoSEQ multiplex PCR; TCRdb's version includes in-frame clones alone and lacks a portion of them. V and J calls plus clone size are reproduced from that table; the DNA served to infer D and trimming. The repertoire holds under 300,000 clones, around 85% seen once, with roughly 12% in the top ten.

This receptor was taken from a woman in her twenties or thirties with COVID-19, enrolled during active disease. Sequencing input: peripheral blood. The chain combines TRBV12-5 with TRBJ1-3, with D unresolved. As DNA, the CDR3 is TGTGCTAGTGGGCCGAGCTCTGGAAACACCATATATTTT. It specifies CASGPSSGNTIYF. Supplemented by reference TRBV12-5 and TRBJ1-3, the full variable domain reads DARVTQTPRHKVTEMGQEVTMRCQPILGHNTVFWYRQTMMQGLELLAYFRNRAPLDDSGMPKDRFSAEMPDATLATLKIQPSEPRDSAVYFCASGPSSGNTIYFGEGSWLTVV.